The following is a TCR beta chain sequence with its context. Its specificity is unknown. The CDR3 has 15 residues. After removal of 4 bases from V and 4 bases from J, the junction contained 2 bases not matched to a gene. Germline-derived CDR1 and CDR2 are SGHKS and YYEKEE (reference sequence). These data come from a study of tumor-infiltrating lymphocytes in glioblastoma multiforme. Multiple V-beta primers and a C-beta primer amplified TCRB from RNA. MiXCR was run by TCRdb on the multiplex PCR reads, yielding one entry per CDR3 protein. The sample lists more than 10,000 distinct CDR3 sequences, 64% occurring once. Findings and limits, study-wide: Just one glioblastoma patient contributed to the TCR-mutation comparison. T cells were not sorted into functional subsets.

The rearrangement links TRBV5-5 to TRBJ2-5, with 15 bases fitting TRBD2. The source is a male donor with glioblastoma. The sample comprised brain tumor tissue. The CDR3 DNA reads TGTGCCAGCAGCGCGGGACTAGCGGGAGGAGAGACCCAGTACTTC. Translating gives CASSAGLAGGETQYF.